The 25 T cell receptor beta chains given below trace back to one sample, sequenced in a study of blood T cell repertoires in COVID-19. This table comes from immunoSEQ multiplex PCR, and its TCRdb copy is limited to in-frame clones, with some not included. The sample yields 25,000 to 35,000 clones, roughly nine tenths seen once. Sequenced material: peripheral blood. The origin of the receptors is a human donor with active COVID-19. The donor label of this sample is uncertain.

The CDR3 DNA reads as TGTGCCAGCAGCCAAGCGCTAGCGGAGAATGAGCAGTTCTTC. Protein product: CASSQALAENEQFF. J is TRBJ2-1 and V is TRBV3-1 (or the pseudogene TRBV3-2); 7 bases map to TRBD2. Germline-derived CDR1 and CDR2 are LGHDT and YNNKEL (reference sequence). V was pared by 1 base and J by 7 bases, with 4 bases of the junction left unmatched. This CDR3 comprises 14 residues.

V gene TRBV5-4 combines with J gene TRBJ2-3, with 7 bases aligning to TRBD2. This CDR3 region has 16 residues. With V trimmed by 2 bases and J by 5 bases, 11 bases remained unmatched. The germline V gene has CDR1 SGHNT and CDR2 YYREEE (reference sequence). CDR3: CASSFRVAGEGDTQYF. CDR3 DNA sequence: TGTGCCAGCAGCTTCAGGGTGGCGGGAGAGGGAGATACGCAGTATTTT. Filled out from reference TRBV5-4 and TRBJ2-3, the complete variable domain reads ETGVTQSPTHLIKTRGQQVTLRCSSQSGHNTVSWYQQALGQGPQFIFQYYREEENGRGNFPPRFSGLQFPNYSSELNVNALELDDSALYLCASSFRVAGEGDTQYFGPGTRLTVL.

V gene TRBV4-3 combines with J gene TRBJ2-7, with 9 positions matching TRBD2. Germline V gene lookup returns CDR1 LGHNA and CDR2 YSLEER. The CDR3 is 17 residues long. V shed 0 bases and J 3 bases; nucleotides not matched to a gene: 9. As DNA, the CDR3 is TGCGCCAGCAGCCAAGATCTTACGGGACTAGCCGGCTACGAGCAGTACTTC. This gives the protein CASSQDLTGLAGYEQYF.

The chain couples TRBV7-2 to TRBJ1-4; 7 bases fit TRBD1. This CDR3 comprises 13 residues. Germline assignment: CDR1 SGHTA and CDR2 FQGNSA. V lost 6 bases, J lost 11 bases, and 9 bases stayed unmatched. Here the CDR3 reads CASRGDSSGKLFF. The CDR3 bases are TGTGCCAGCAGGGGGGACAGCTCTGGGAAACTGTTTTTT.

CDR3 in DNA: TGTGCCAGCAGTTTCTCGGGGATCTATGGCTACACCTTC. Residues: CASSFSGIYGYTF. V usage is TRBV12-3 or TRBV12-4 and J usage is TRBJ1-2, with D unresolved. This CDR3 has 13 residues. Trimming took 3 bases from V and 4 from J, leaving 9 bases between them.

The gene calls are TRBV19 and TRBJ1-2, with D possibly matching TRBD1 (6 bases). The germline gives CDR1 LNHDA, CDR2 SQIVND (reference sequence). V gave up 5 bases and J gave up 7 bases, with 14 bases separating them. The CDR3 length is 13 residues. The CDR3 loop reads CASSVTGRGGYTF. CDR3 nucleotide sequence: TGTGCCAGTAGTGTGACAGGTCGCGGTGGCTACACCTTC.

This clone was detected only a few times. The chain couples TRBV6-4 to TRBJ2-1; 8 bases agree with TRBD2. There are 16 residues in the CDR3. Germline CDR1 reads MRHNA; CDR2 reads SNTAGT. V lost 2 bases, J lost 5 bases, and 8 bases stayed unmatched. The CDR3 protein is CASSDPASGLHNEQFF. In DNA, the CDR3 is TGTGCCAGCAGTGACCCTGCTAGCGGGCTTCACAATGAGCAGTTCTTC.

V is TRBV18 and J is TRBJ2-7; 9 bases are a match to TRBD2. This CDR3 region has 15 residues. The germline gives CDR1 KGHSH, CDR2 LQKENI. The ends lost 6 bases at V and 1 base at J; junction bases unmatched: 7. This CDR3 reads CASSGRLAESYEQYF. The CDR3, as DNA: TGTGCCAGCTCGGGGCGACTAGCGGAGTCCTACGAGCAGTACTTC.

The rearrangement links TRBV3-1 (or the pseudogene TRBV3-2) to TRBJ1-4, with D maybe TRBD1 (6 bases). The CDR3 contains 14 residues. Between the trimmed V and J ends, which lost 1 base and 10 bases, there was a span of 13 bases. Germline lookup yields CDR1 LGHDT and CDR2 YNNKEL (reference sequence). The CDR3 bases are TGTGCCAGCAGCCAAGCACAGGGTGGGGGAAAACTGTTTTTT. It yields the protein CASSQAQGGGKLFF.

The chain recombines TRBV18 with TRBJ2-2; D uncertain. Germline loops: CDR1 KGHSH, CDR2 LQKENI. The CDR3 has 14 residues. V lost 0 bases and J lost 6, with 8 bases in between. The CDR3 nucleotides read TGTGCCAGCTCACCACCGTCCGAGCCCGGGGAGCTGTTTTTT. Translated: CASSPPSEPGELFF.

The chain employs TRBV19 and TRBJ2-3; D is possibly TRBD2 (6 bases). CDR3 length: 14 amino acids. Germline V lookup: CDR1 LNHDA, CDR2 SQIVND (reference sequence). Trimming cost V 4 bases and J 0 bases, with 8 bases left between them. This chain's CDR3 is CASSSGDSTDTQYF. The CDR3 DNA is TGTGCCAGTAGTAGCGGGGATAGCACAGATACGCAGTATTTT.

The gene calls are TRBV7-2 and TRBJ1-5; tentative D call: TRBD1 (6 bases). Germline V CDR1 and CDR2: SGHTA, FQGNSA. This CDR3 region has 16 residues. The germline V and J ends were trimmed by 5 bases and 0 bases, with 14 bases remaining between them. CDR3 residues: CASSQGRGGSNQPQHF. The CDR3 DNA reads TGTGCCAGCAGCCAGGGGAGGGGGGGTAGCAATCAGCCCCAGCATTTT.

The chain uses TRBV4-1 and TRBJ2-5; TRBD2 aligns across 9 bases. The length of the CDR3 is 17 residues. Germline lookup yields CDR1 MGHRA and CDR2 YSYEKL. V shed 0 bases, J shed 1 base, and the junction held 6 bases outside the gene matches. The CDR3 reads CASSQDPSGAVQETQYF. CDR3 DNA: TGCGCCAGCAGCCAAGATCCTAGCGGGGCCGTCCAAGAGACCCAGTACTTC.

This chain links TRBV5-3 with TRBJ2-7, with 12 bases matching TRBD1. TRBV5-3 is annotated as an ORF whose role is uncertain. CDR3 length: 17 amino acids. V shed 0 bases, J shed 5 bases, and the junction held 9 bases outside the gene matches. Here the CDR3 DNA reads TGTGCCAGAAGCTTGGAGAGAGTGGGACAGGGGGCCGACGAGCAGTACTTC. This codes for CARSLERVGQGADEQYF.

This clone was recorded once. The V call is TRBV30, the J call TRBJ2-2; TRBD1 aligns across 7 bases. Germline V gene lookup returns CDR1 GTSNPN and CDR2 SVGIG (reference sequence). This CDR3 region has 12 residues. J lost 8 bases, V lost 5 bases, and 5 bases had no gene match. CDR3 loop: CAWLAGGGELFF. The CDR3 region has the DNA TGTGCCTGGCTCGCAGGGGGTGGGGAGCTGTTTTTT.

J is TRBJ2-1 and V is TRBV5-5, with unresolved D. The CDR3 has 15 residues. Trimming took off 0 bases at V and 0 bases at J, with 7 bases between the two ends. CDR1 is SGHKS, CDR2 YYEKEE, per germline (reference sequence). The CDR3, as DNA: TGTGCCAGCAGCTTGGGACTGGACTCCTACAATGAGCAGTTCTTC. It encodes CASSLGLDSYNEQFF.

V is TRBV6-5 and J is TRBJ1-1; perhaps TRBD1 as D (6 bases). Trimming took 4 bases from V and 4 from J, leaving 13 bases between them. The germline V gene has CDR1 MNHEY and CDR2 SVGAGI. The CDR3 extends over 14 amino acids. The CDR3 loop is CASSSMNRATEAFF. CDR3 DNA sequence: TGTGCCAGCAGTTCCATGAACAGGGCCACTGAAGCTTTCTTT.

CDR3 nucleotide sequence: TGTGCCTGGAGCCGGGTGGGCACTGAAGCTTTCTTT. Its protein is CAWSRVGTEAFF. V is TRBV30 and J is TRBJ1-1; D remains unclear. The CDR3 extends over 12 amino acids. Germline assignment: CDR1 GTSNPN and CDR2 SVGIG (reference sequence). Trimming pared 3 bases from V and 4 bases from J, leaving 9 bases between.

V is TRBV19 and J is TRBJ2-5; tentatively, D is TRBD2 (7 bases). The CDR3 covers 14 residues. V lost 4 bases and J 4 bases, leaving 13 bases between the germline ends. CDR1 LNHDA and CDR2 SQIVND come from the germline V gene (reference sequence). This chain's CDR3 is CASSNGRGSETQYF. CDR3 nucleotide sequence: TGTGCCAGTAGTAATGGGAGGGGGTCAGAGACCCAGTACTTC. Supplemented by reference TRBV19 and TRBJ2-5, the full variable domain reads DGGITQSPKYLFRKEGQNVTLSCEQNLNHDAMYWYRQDPGQGLRLIYYSQIVNDFQKGDIAEGYSVSREKKESFPLTVTSAQKNPTAFYLCASSNGRGSETQYFGPGTRLLVL.

The chain carries TRBV9 and TRBJ2-1, with 10 bases identical to TRBD2. After removal of 3 bases from V and 7 bases from J, the junction contained 10 bases not matched to a gene. The CDR3 contains 16 residues. Germline values: CDR1 SGDLS, CDR2 YYNGEE. CDR3 coding DNA: TGTGCCAGCAGCGGGGCTAGCGGGAGAGAAAGTAATGAGCAGTTCTTC. Its protein product is CASSGASGRESNEQFF.

V gene TRBV28 combines with J gene TRBJ1-1; tentatively, D is TRBD1 (5 bases). The ends were cut back, 3 bases at V and 0 bases at J, with 8 bases in the middle. CDR3 length: 14 residues. Germline V gives CDR1 MDHEN, CDR2 SYDVKM. The CDR3: CASSFGGMNTEAFF. The CDR3 DNA sequence: TGTGCCAGCAGTTTTGGGGGGATGAACACTGAAGCTTTCTTT.

The J gene is TRBJ1-1, the V gene TRBV28, with 7 bases matching TRBD1. Trimming at V came to 6 bases and at J to 13 bases, leaving 11 bases not matched to a gene. This CDR3 comprises 12 residues. Germline V gives CDR1 MDHEN, CDR2 SYDVKM. This chain's CDR3 is CASRGQPLSVFF. The CDR3, as DNA: TGTGCCAGCAGGGGACAGCCCCTGTCGGTTTTCTTT.

J is TRBJ1-6 and V is TRBV7-2, with a weak D call TRBD1 (5 bases). Germline assignment: CDR1 SGHTA and CDR2 FQGNSA. V lost 3 bases and J lost 8, with 14 bases in between. The CDR3 consists of 15 residues. The CDR3 spells CASSFPPRTHSPLHF. Here the CDR3 DNA reads TGTGCCAGCAGCTTTCCCCCCCGGACACATTCACCCCTCCACTTT. Drawing the rest from reference TRBV7-2 and TRBJ1-6, the complete variable domain is GAGVSQSPSNKVTEKGKDVELRCDPISGHTALYWYRQSLGQGLEFLIYFQGNSAPDKSGLPSDRFSAERTGGSVSTLTIQRTQQEDSAVYLCASSFPPRTHSPLHFGNGTRLTVT.

The rearrangement joins TRBV25-1 to TRBJ1-1, with 7 nucleotides matching TRBD1. With V trimmed by 8 bases and J by 6 bases, 3 bases remained unmatched. The CDR3 totals 11 residues. Germline V gene lookup returns CDR1 MGHDK and CDR2 SYGVNS. CDR3 coding DNA: TGTGCCAGCGCGACAGGGCCTGAAGCTTTCTTT. Protein product: CASATGPEAFF.

V usage is TRBV15 and J usage is TRBJ2-5, with D maybe TRBD1 (6 bases). Trimming stripped 0 bases from V and 5 bases from J, with 10 bases between. Germline values: CDR1 LNHNV, CDR2 YYDKDF (reference sequence). The CDR3 extends over 14 amino acids. CDR3 sequence: CATSRDRGRETQYF. The DNA for the CDR3 is TGTGCCACCAGCAGAGACAGGGGTAGGGAGACCCAGTACTTC.